These 8 T cell receptor beta chains were sequenced from one sample in a study of cytomegalovirus exposure and HLA in healthy donors. The study ran its PCR with 60 Vbeta and 13 Jbeta primers. Sequenced by immunoSEQ multiplex PCR; TCRdb stores in-frame clones only, minus some. The sample contains roughly 150,000 clones, approximately 77% of which appear only once. Input material: PBMCs. Source of these receptors: a female donor in good health and CMV-seronegative.

V usage is TRBV19 and J usage is TRBJ2-5, with TRBD2 matching 7 bases. Germline values: CDR1 LNHDA, CDR2 SQIVND (reference sequence). The length of the CDR3 is 15 residues. V lost 0 bases, J lost 2 bases, and 3 bases stayed unmatched. Here the CDR3 reads CASSIDGGGQETQYF. CDR3 nucleotides: TGTGCCAGTAGTATAGACGGCGGGGGACAAGAGACCCAGTACTTC.

V is TRBV18 and J is TRBJ2-5; a weak D match, TRBD1 (6 bases). The better agreement between TRBJ2-7 and the DNA end casts doubt on the J call. Germline CDR1 KGHSH, CDR2 LQKENI. CDR3 size: 12 residues. The CDR3 sequence is CASSPQGDEQYF. In nucleotides, the CDR3 is TGTGCCAGCTCACCACAGGGGGACGAGCAGTACTTC.

J is TRBJ2-1 and V is TRBV6-4; tentative D call: TRBD2 (6 bases). The V end lost 11 bases, the J end lost 10 bases, and 18 bases lay between the germline ends. CDR1 is MRHNA and CDR2 is SNTAGT in the germline V gene. The CDR3 is 12 amino acids. CDR3 in DNA: TGTGCCGGACACGGGAGAGGACGGGAGCAGTTCTTC. It yields the protein CAGHGRGREQFF.

J is TRBJ2-2 and V is TRBV28; no reliable D call. V was cut by 2 bases and J by 3 bases, with 7 bases left in between. The CDR3 spans 14 residues. From germline, CDR1 is MDHEN and CDR2 SYDVKM. The CDR3 DNA follows: TGTGCCAGCAGTTTAGTACAGTACACCGGGGAGCTGTTTTTT. Its translation: CASSLVQYTGELFF.

A few counts support this clone. The gene calls are TRBV20-1 and TRBJ1-4; D remains ambiguous. CDR3 length equals 11 residues. V was trimmed by 0 bases and J by 17 bases, leaving 13 bases between them. Germline V gene lookup returns CDR1 DFQATT and CDR2 SNEGSKA (reference sequence). This chain's CDR3 is CSARESHIVFF. CDR3 bases: TGCAGTGCTAGAGAGTCCCACATCGTATTTTTT.

V is TRBV5-1 and J is TRBJ1-5; unclear D gene. The CDR3 runs 14 residues. Germline V gives CDR1 SGHRS, CDR2 YFSETQ. V lost 0 bases to trimming and J lost 5 bases, with 9 bases between them. The CDR3 sequence: CASSLGQPDQPQHF. The CDR3, as DNA: TGCGCCAGCAGCTTGGGACAACCGGATCAGCCCCAGCATTTT.

The chain joins TRBV6-1 to TRBJ1-2; 9 nucleotides agree with TRBD1. The CDR3 contains 13 residues. V shed 3 bases and J 11 bases; nucleotides not matched to a gene: 7. From germline, CDR1 is MNHNS and CDR2 SASEGT. CDR3 nucleotide sequence: TGTGCCAGCAGTGAGAGACAGGGGGACGGTTACACCTTC. As protein: CASSERQGDGYTF.

The chain uses TRBV6-6 and TRBJ2-7, with TRBD2 matching over 7 bases. Germline CDR1 is MNHNY and CDR2 is SVGAGI (reference sequence). The CDR3 has 12 residues. V lost 11 bases, J lost 5 bases, and 9 bases stayed unmatched. CDR3 in amino acids: CAGGASGDEQYF. CDR3 DNA sequence: TGTGCCGGGGGAGCCAGCGGGGACGAGCAGTACTTC.